Sequencing of this T cell receptor beta chain was carried out in a study of shared clonotypes between healthy human individuals. In the study overall: The donor group consisted of two women and a few men, aged 18 to 49.

The data were produced by immunoSEQ multiplex PCR, yet TCRdb's version contains in-frame clones alone and is incomplete. In the table there are about 2,100,000 clones, more than 85% of which are singletons. Study findings and constraints: It was anticipated that sequencing depth would influence how many clonotypes donors shared. With several donors compared, around 5% of naive CD4 clonotypes were shared. Generally, naive subsets came out with larger estimated richness than memory subsets.

Trimming cost V 2 bases and J 4 bases; bases outside gene matches: 4. Germline assignment: CDR1 GTSNPN and CDR2 SVGIG (reference sequence). The CDR3 has 14 amino acids. For this clone: Antigen: not known.

Naive CD8 cells lacked CD45RO and underwent positive selection for CCR7, leaving out terminally differentiated effector memory CD45RA+ cells. The sequenced sample consisted of naive CD8+ T cells from PBMCs. The chain carries TRBV30 and TRBJ2-1; 8 nucleotides match TRBD1. The receptor was isolated from a man aged 18-30 years in good health. Some clones in this sample may be carry-over from other donors' samples. CDR3 sequence: CAWSTGGLYNEQFF. The CDR3 DNA is TGTGCCTGGAGTACAGGGGGGCTATACAATGAGCAGTTCTTC.